These 20 T cell receptor beta chains were sequenced from one sample in a study of cytomegalovirus exposure and HLA in healthy donors. PCR used 60 Vbeta primers and 13 Jbeta primers. Some clones are missing from TCRdb's copy, which holds only in-frame ones; the method was immunoSEQ multiplex PCR. The sample has roughly 120,000 clones; roughly 70% are singletons. Sequencing was done on a sample of PBMCs. All receptors derive from a woman in her twenties or thirties in good health and CMV-seronegative.

The CDR3 protein is CAWSSLHILAGGNTGELFF. The CDR3 DNA is TGTGCCTGGAGTTCCCTCCATATCTTAGCGGGAGGAAACACCGGGGAGCTGTTTTTT. The rearrangement links TRBV30 to TRBJ2-2; 10 bases line up with TRBD2. The CDR3 sequence is 19 residues long. The V and J ends lost 2 bases and 2 bases, in that order; junction bases with no gene match: 14. CDR1 is GTSNPN and CDR2 is SVGIG in the germline V gene (reference sequence).

This clone was detected many times. The sample holds other DNA sequences that translate to the same CDR3. The CDR3 region has the DNA TGTGCCAGCAGTGACTTGGGACAGGGGACCTACGAGCAGTACTTC. This sequence encodes CASSDLGQGTYEQYF. The chain combines TRBV6-1 with TRBJ2-7, with 10 bases lining up with TRBD1. Germline lookup yields CDR1 MNHNS and CDR2 SASEGT. The CDR3 is made up of 15 amino acids. Trimming removed 3 bases from V and 2 bases from J; junction bases left unmatched: 4.

The chain joins TRBV15 to TRBJ1-1; no clear D gene. CDR3 size: 17 residues. Trimming left V 8 bases short and J 1 base short, with 23 bases between. CDR1 is LNHNV and CDR2 is YYDKDF in the germline V gene (reference sequence). CDR3 DNA sequence: TGTGCCACCCACAGACGGAGGGCTAGAGGGCCGAACACTGAAGCTTTCTTT. This gives the protein CATHRRRARGPNTEAFF.

This sequence joins TRBV19 and TRBJ1-5; 7 bases are shared with TRBD1. Losses at the gene ends were 4 bases for V and 6 bases for J; bases not matched to a gene: 18. The germline V gene encodes CDR1 LNHDA and CDR2 SQIVND (reference sequence). The length of the CDR3 is 18 residues. CDR3 sequence: CASSNMGQGVRGGQPQHF. The CDR3 region has the DNA TGTGCCAGTAGTAATATGGGGCAGGGGGTACGGGGGGGTCAGCCCCAGCATTTT.

This chain links TRBV30 with TRBJ1-1; D unresolved. Per germline, CDR1 GTSNPN and CDR2 SVGIG (reference sequence). Deletions cut 3 bases from V and 4 bases from J, with 9 bases between. This CDR3 comprises 12 residues. The CDR3, as DNA: TGTGCCTGGAGATTAGCTTTCACTGAAGCTTTCTTT. Translating it yields CAWRLAFTEAFF.

The rearrangement joins TRBV19 to TRBJ1-5; tentatively, D is TRBD1 (5 bases). This CDR3 comprises 16 residues. In germline, CDR1 is LNHDA, CDR2 SQIVND (reference sequence). The V end lost 3 bases, the J end lost 4 bases, and 16 bases lay between the germline ends. CDR3 bases: TGTGCCAGTAGTATGGCGCTGGGGCCCGGGAATCAGCCCCAGCATTTT. Its translation is CASSMALGPGNQPQHF.

In its sample, this clone was seen a few times. The chain carries TRBV7-9 and TRBJ1-5; possibly TRBD1 for D (5 bases). Germline loops: CDR1 SEHNR, CDR2 FQNEAQ (reference sequence). V was pared by 0 bases and J by 4 bases, with 7 bases between. The CDR3 sequence is 14 residues long. CDR3 in DNA: TGTGCCAGCAGCTTAGCGACAGAGAATCAGCCCCAGCATTTT. Translation gives CASSLATENQPQHF.

The chain links TRBV19 to TRBJ1-5, with D possibly TRBD1 on 6 matching bases. Germline CDR1 LNHDA, CDR2 SQIVND (reference sequence). This CDR3 comprises 15 residues. Trimming cost V 7 bases and J 5 bases, with 18 bases left between them. CDR3 coding DNA: TGTGCCAGTAACCTCCCGGGACACCCATATCAGCCCCAGCATTTT. Translating it yields CASNLPGHPYQPQHF.

The chain uses TRBV20-1 and TRBJ1-1; D is undetermined. The germline V gene has CDR1 DFQATT and CDR2 SNEGSKA (reference sequence). V was cut by 5 bases and J by 7 bases, with 5 bases left in between. This CDR3 contains 9 residues. CDR3 sequence reads: CSAYREAFF. The CDR3 DNA follows: TGCAGTGCTTATCGTGAAGCTTTCTTT.

The chain combines TRBV2 with TRBJ1-1; TRBD1 agrees at 7 bases. Unmatched junction bases numbered 12, after V lost 7 bases and J lost 4 bases. Germline lookup yields CDR1 SNHLY and CDR2 FYNNEI. This CDR3 has 15 amino acids. The CDR3 nucleotides read TGTGCCAGCACCCGGTCGGAGGGGGCCGGCACTGAAGCTTTCTTT. It codes for CASTRSEGAGTEAFF.

The genes are TRBV2 and TRBJ1-2; tentatively, D is TRBD1 (5 bases). Germline CDR1 is SNHLY and CDR2 is FYNNEI. The CDR3 runs 14 residues. The V end lost 5 bases, the J end lost 6 bases, and 16 bases lay between the germline ends. The CDR3 sequence is CASSRQGGKDGYTF. CDR3 nucleotide sequence: TGTGCCAGCAGTCGCCAGGGAGGGAAAGATGGCTACACCTTC.

This clone was recorded a few times. The chain employs TRBV18 and TRBJ2-1; 7 bases are shared with TRBD1. The ends lost 2 bases at V and 5 bases at J; junction bases unmatched: 12. CDR1 and CDR2 from the germline V gene are KGHSH and LQKENI. This CDR3 is 17 amino acids long. The CDR3 nucleotides read TGTGCCAGCTCACCAGGTTCGACAGGGCCACCCCACAATGAGCAGTTCTTC. Translating it yields CASSPGSTGPPHNEQFF.

The rearrangement joins TRBV9 to TRBJ1-3; 7 nucleotides line up with TRBD1. This CDR3 has 14 amino acids. Trimming cost V 3 bases and J 3 bases; bases outside gene matches: 3. The germline gives CDR1 SGDLS, CDR2 YYNGEE. The CDR3 DNA sequence: TGTGCCAGCAGCGCCCGGGACAGTGGAAACACCATATATTTT. Amino acid sequence: CASSARDSGNTIYF.

This clone was observed a single time. V usage is TRBV27 and J usage is TRBJ2-3; 12 bases fit TRBD2. Trimming removed 6 bases from V and 3 bases from J; junction bases left unmatched: 13. There are 18 residues in the CDR3. Germline values: CDR1 MNHEY, CDR2 SMNVEV (reference sequence). CDR3 loop: CASRVWVTSGRNTDTQYF. Here the CDR3 DNA reads TGTGCCAGCAGAGTGTGGGTCACTAGCGGGAGGAATACAGATACGCAGTATTTT.

The CDR3 is CASRRDSGNEQFF. CDR3 bases: TGTGCCAGCAGGCGGGATTCGGGAAATGAGCAGTTCTTC. The V call is TRBV2, the J call TRBJ2-1; perhaps TRBD2 as D (6 bases). Germline loops: CDR1 SNHLY, CDR2 FYNNEI. Trimming shortened V by 6 bases and J by 7 bases, and 13 bases separated the two germline ends. CDR3 length equals 13 residues.

V and J are TRBV2 and TRBJ1-4, with a possible D match to TRBD1 (6 bases). The CDR3 is 14 amino acids. V lost 6 bases, J lost 7 bases, and 15 bases lay in between. CDR1 is SNHLY and CDR2 is FYNNEI in the germline V gene. The CDR3 coding sequence is TGTGCCAGCAGGATACAGGGTGAGGGTGAAAAACTGTTTTTT. This translates into CASRIQGEGEKLFF.

This chain uses TRBV7-9 with TRBJ1-1; no firm D call. Trimming left V 5 bases short and J 1 base short, with 8 bases between. This CDR3 has 13 amino acids. CDR1 is SEHNR, CDR2 FQNEAQ, per germline (reference sequence). DNA of the CDR3: TGTGCCAGCAGCCGTCTCGGGAACACTGAAGCTTTCTTT. It specifies CASSRLGNTEAFF.

To note about this clone: Relative to the germline gene, one junction end is altered; a read error may explain this. The CDR3 DNA reads as TGTGCTAGCAGCTTAGGAGTCTTGGGGCAGAGTACTATAGAAGCTTTCTTT. Its translation is CASSLGVLGQSTIEAFF. The V gene is TRBV7-7, the J gene TRBJ1-1, with a possible D match to TRBD1 (5 bases). CDR3 length: 17 amino acids. Germline CDR1 and CDR2: SSHAT and FNYEAQ (reference sequence).

This chain links TRBV20-1 with TRBJ2-1; D remains unclear. The germline V and J ends were trimmed by 2 bases and 15 bases, with 11 bases remaining between them. From germline, CDR1 is DFQATT and CDR2 SNEGSKA (reference sequence). There are 10 residues in the CDR3. The CDR3 DNA is TGCAGTGCTAGACGACCCCAGCGGTTCTTC. It encodes CSARRPQRFF.

The chain is built from TRBV29-1 and TRBJ1-2; D call uncertain. Germline V gene lookup returns CDR1 SQVTM and CDR2 ANQGSEA. The CDR3 has 12 residues. V was trimmed by 7 bases and J by 3 bases, leaving 12 bases between them. In nucleotides, the CDR3 is TGCAGCGCGACGGACTACGACTATGGCTACACCTTC. Protein product: CSATDYDYGYTF.